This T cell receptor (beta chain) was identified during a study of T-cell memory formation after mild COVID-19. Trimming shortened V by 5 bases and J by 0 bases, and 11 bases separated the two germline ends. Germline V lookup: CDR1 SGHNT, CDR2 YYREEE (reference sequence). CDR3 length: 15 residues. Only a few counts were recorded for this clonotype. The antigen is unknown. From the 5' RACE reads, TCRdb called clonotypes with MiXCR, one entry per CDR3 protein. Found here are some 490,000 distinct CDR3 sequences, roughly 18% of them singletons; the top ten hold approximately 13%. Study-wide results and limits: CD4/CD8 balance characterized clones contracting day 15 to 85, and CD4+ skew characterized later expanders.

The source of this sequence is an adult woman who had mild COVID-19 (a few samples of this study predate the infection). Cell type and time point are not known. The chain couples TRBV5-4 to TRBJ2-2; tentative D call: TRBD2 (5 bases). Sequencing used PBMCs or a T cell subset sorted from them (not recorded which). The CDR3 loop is CASSEGFTNTGELFF. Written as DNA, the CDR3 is TGTGCCAGCAGTGAGGGCTTTACGAACACCGGGGAGCTGTTTTTT.